One sample yielded the 21 T cell receptor beta chains listed below, sequenced in a study of neurological immune-mediated disorders. MiXCR, applied by TCRdb to the 5' RACE reads, yields one record per CDR3 protein. The data contain around 26,000 distinct CDR3 sequences, about 3.5% of them singletons. The sequencing input was PBMCs. These receptors were taken from a woman in her 30s with multiple sclerosis.

This clonotype was recorded at least ten times. The chain is built from TRBV12-3 or TRBV12-4 and TRBJ2-2, with 7 bases aligning to TRBD1. J gave up 3 bases and V 3 bases, and 4 bases lay outside the gene matches. This CDR3 spans 15 amino acids. CDR3 in DNA: TGTGCCAGCAGTTTCGAGGGGGCCTACACCGGGGAGCTGTTTTTT. Translation: CASSFEGAYTGELFF.

The table lists this clonotype with many counts. V gene TRBV20-1 combines with J gene TRBJ2-1; no firm D call. V lost 2 bases and J lost 7, with 12 bases in between. This CDR3 is built from 13 residues. In germline, CDR1 is DFQATT, CDR2 SNEGSKA (reference sequence). CDR3 nucleotides: TGCAGTGCTAGACGCCAGCCCGGGAATGAGCAGTTCTTC. It yields the protein CSARRQPGNEQFF.

This clonotype was recorded many times. This rearrangement joins TRBV12-3 or TRBV12-4 to TRBJ2-7, with D possibly being TRBD1 (5 bases). The CDR3 loop spans 13 amino acids. The V gene lost 7 bases and the J gene lost 0 bases, with 10 bases spanning the gap. The CDR3 protein is CASTPQVSYEQYF. The CDR3 DNA reads TGTGCCAGCACTCCACAGGTCTCCTACGAGCAGTACTTC.

This clonotype was counted ten times or more. The V call is TRBV5-6, the J call TRBJ2-2; 7 bases are a match to TRBD1. Trimming cost V 0 bases and J 7 bases; bases outside gene matches: 9. This CDR3 comprises 16 residues. The germline V gene encodes CDR1 SGHDT and CDR2 YYEEEE. The CDR3 is CASSLVPDRRYGELFF. The CDR3 region has the DNA TGTGCCAGCAGCTTGGTACCGGACAGGCGATACGGGGAGCTGTTTTTT.

A remark on this clonotype: The junction departs from the called germline gene at one end, perhaps through a read error. The rearrangement uses TRBV20-1 and TRBJ1-1; D is undetermined. Germline V gives CDR1 DFQATT, CDR2 SNEGSKA (reference sequence). This CDR3 region has 14 residues. The CDR3 loop reads CSARSSLMNTEAFF. DNA for the CDR3: TGTAGTGCTAGATCATCACTGATGAACACTGAAGCTTTCTTT.

There are many counts of this clonotype. V gene TRBV7-9 combines with J gene TRBJ2-2; D unclear. CDR1 SEHNR and CDR2 FQNEAQ come from the germline V gene (reference sequence). With 5 bases removed from V and 8 bases from J, the gap between germline ends came to 12 bases. CDR3 length equals 13 residues. The chain's CDR3 is CASSLRMQGELFF. CDR3 DNA sequence: TGTGCCAGCAGCCTAAGAATGCAGGGGGAGCTGTTTTTT.

Of note for this clonotype: This may come from a read error, since a much larger clone is one base off. The missing conserved phenylalanine or tryptophan at the end of this CDR3 makes a read error likely. In nucleotides, the CDR3 is TGTGCCAGCAGCTATATAGCGGGAACTAGCCAAAACATTCAGTACTGC. It yields the protein CASSYIAGTSQNIQYC. The rearrangement links TRBV7-2 to TRBJ2-4, with 8 nucleotides matching TRBD2. V lost 4 bases to trimming and J lost 5 bases; unmatched junction nucleotides: 10. The CDR3 has 16 residues. Per germline, CDR1 SGHTA and CDR2 FQGNSA.

There are many counts of this clonotype. The rearrangement uses TRBV5-1 and TRBJ2-1; TRBD2 aligns across 10 bases. The CDR3 length is 15 residues. Germline lookup yields CDR1 SGHRS and CDR2 YFSETQ. J was trimmed by 4 bases and V by 5 bases; bases with no gene match: 6. Here the CDR3 reads CASSSLAGDYNEQFF. DNA of the CDR3: TGCGCCAGCAGTTCTCTAGCGGGGGATTACAATGAGCAGTTCTTC.

The chain carries TRBV19 and TRBJ2-2; 11 bases align to TRBD2. This CDR3 is 15 amino acids long. V lost 3 bases to trimming and J lost 4 bases; unmatched junction nucleotides: 1. Germline-derived CDR1 and CDR2 are LNHDA and SQIVND (reference sequence). CDR3 DNA: TGTGCCAGTAGTATCCTAGCGGGAGGCACCGGGGAGCTGTTTTTT. Translating gives CASSILAGGTGELFF.

This clonotype was seen repeatedly, ten times or more. The chain has TRBV2 and TRBJ1-1, with 7 bases aligning to TRBD1. Germline trimming cut 2 bases from V and 11 bases from J; bases unmatched to any gene: 11. The CDR3 has 14 residues. CDR1 and CDR2 (germline): SNHLY, FYNNEI. CDR3 DNA sequence: TGTGCCAGCAGTGAACAGGGGGGTTTATCGTCGGCTTTCTTT. Translated, it gives CASSEQGGLSSAFF.

This rearrangement joins TRBV7-9 to TRBJ1-2, with D perhaps TRBD1 (6 bases). V was shortened by 1 base and J by 8 bases, with 14 bases between the two germline ends. The CDR3 spans 14 residues. Germline CDR1 and CDR2: SEHNR and FQNEAQ (reference sequence). The CDR3: CASSLGAGVEGYTF. DNA of the CDR3: TGTGCCAGCAGCTTAGGCGCAGGGGTTGAAGGCTACACCTTC.

In this sample, this clonotype turned up many times. At one end, the junction sequence differs from germline, possibly due to a read error. The CDR3 protein is CASSLQGNQPQNF. The DNA for the CDR3 is TGCGCCAGCAGCTTGCAAGGCAATCAGCCCCAGAATTTT. The chain is built from TRBV5-1 and TRBJ1-5; D not certain. Germline V gene lookup returns CDR1 SGHRS and CDR2 YFSETQ. The CDR3 is made up of 13 amino acids.

This clonotype was counted a few times. J is TRBJ2-6 and V is TRBV12-3 or TRBV12-4; D ambiguous. Trimming removed 6 bases at V and 0 bases at J, with 9 bases between. The CDR3 runs 15 residues. This CDR3 is CASSPLHSGANVLTF. For the CDR3, the DNA is TGTGCCAGCAGCCCCCTACACTCTGGGGCCAACGTCCTGACTTTC.

This clonotype has a count of ten or more. In DNA form, the CDR3 reads TGTGCCAGCAGCTTCGTATCCGGGACGGCCTATAATTCACCCCTCCACTTT. This encodes CASSFVSGTAYNSPLHF. The chain has TRBV7-2 and TRBJ1-6, with a weak D call TRBD1 (5 bases). Trimming left V 3 bases short and J 2 bases short, with 14 bases between. The CDR3 has 17 residues. Germline assignment: CDR1 SGHTA and CDR2 FQGNSA.

In this sample, this clonotype turned up many times. The rearrangement links TRBV7-2 to TRBJ1-2, with D possibly being TRBD1 (5 bases). CDR1 and CDR2 from the germline V gene are SGHTA and FQGNSA. This CDR3 spans 15 amino acids. The ends were cut back, 3 bases at V and 7 bases at J, with 18 bases in the middle. The CDR3 DNA reads as TGTGCCAGCAGCTTGGGGTTTCTCCGGGGGTTTGGCTACACCTTC. As protein: CASSLGFLRGFGYTF.

This clonotype was picked up many times. This sequence joins TRBV18 and TRBJ2-7; possible D gene TRBD1, 5 bases. The CDR3 runs 15 residues. V lost 5 bases and J 0 bases, leaving 14 bases between the germline ends. The germline V gene has CDR1 KGHSH and CDR2 LQKENI. Here the CDR3 reads CASSVADSYSYEQYF. CDR3 DNA: TGTGCCAGCTCAGTCGCAGACAGTTACTCCTACGAGCAGTACTTC.

This clonotype was seen repeatedly, ten times or more. The J gene is TRBJ2-1, the V gene TRBV7-2; 9 bases map to TRBD2. The CDR3 has 16 amino acids. The J segment lost 5 bases and the V segment lost 5 bases, leaving 10 bases of the junction unmatched. Germline loops: CDR1 SGHTA, CDR2 FQGNSA. CDR3 region: CASSPRGLAGNNEQFF. DNA for the CDR3: TGTGCCAGCAGCCCCAGGGGTCTAGCGGGGAACAATGAGCAGTTCTTC.

This clonotype ranks as medium-sized. The chain recombines TRBV20-1 with TRBJ2-7; unclear D gene. V shed 3 bases and J shed 7 bases, with 25 bases lying between them. The CDR3 runs to 16 residues. Germline loops: CDR1 DFQATT, CDR2 SNEGSKA (reference sequence). CDR3 nucleotides: TGCAGTGCTAGGGCTCTGGTTCCCACCGGCCGTTGGGAGCAGTACTTC. The encoded protein is CSARALVPTGRWEQYF.

This clonotype has just a few counts. The chain carries TRBV18 and TRBJ2-5; no clear D. V dropped 6 bases and J dropped 1 base, with 9 bases sitting between them. The CDR3 consists of 13 residues. Germline CDR1 is KGHSH and CDR2 is LQKENI. CDR3 amino acids: CASSPASQETQYF. The CDR3, as DNA: TGTGCCAGCTCCCCCGCCTCCCAAGAGACCCAGTACTTC.

Turning to this clonotype: At one end the junction does not follow the germline gene, possibly because of a read error. This chain links TRBV2 with TRBJ1-5; D remains unclear. The CDR3 length is 12 residues. Germline CDR1 is SNHLY and CDR2 is FYNNEI. DNA of the CDR3: TGTGCCAGCAGTGAAGCGACTCAGCCCCAGAATTTT. Its translation is CASSEATQPQNF.

The sample holds many counts of this clonotype. The J gene is TRBJ2-7, the V gene TRBV12-3 or TRBV12-4; D ambiguous. The CDR3 consists of 13 residues. The V end lost 4 bases, the J end lost 4 bases, and 11 bases lay between the germline ends. CDR3 DNA sequence: TGTGCCAGCAGTTATGGCTTGGGGTACGAGCAGTACTTC. Its protein product is CASSYGLGYEQYF.